One and the same sample provided the 3 T cell receptor beta chains below, sequenced in a study of graft-versus-host responses after intestinal transplantation. Here immunoSEQ multiplex PCR was the method, and the copy in TCRdb shows in-frame clones only, minus some. The sample includes fewer than 25,000 clones, approximately 83% of them seen just once. The material was PBMCs, obtained roughly 450 days after intestinal transplant. The source of these receptors is a human patient who received an intestinal transplant, so some T cells may come from the graft donor.

The chain uses TRBV5-1 and TRBJ2-7; D is unresolved. This CDR3 comprises 16 residues. From germline, CDR1 is SGHRS and CDR2 YFSETQ. Trimming shortened V by 0 bases and J by 1 base, and 14 bases separated the two germline ends. The CDR3 sequence is CASSLGAFVKSYEQYF. The CDR3 bases are TGCGCCAGCAGCTTGGGAGCGTTCGTGAAGTCCTACGAGCAGTACTTC.

The chain uses TRBV19 and TRBJ2-7; D is unclear. This CDR3 has 13 residues. CDR1 is LNHDA and CDR2 is SQIVND in the germline V gene (reference sequence). Trimming removed 2 bases at V and 3 bases at J, with 8 bases between. CDR3: CASSINFYYEQYF. In DNA form, the CDR3 reads TGTGCCAGTAGTATAAACTTTTACTACGAGCAGTACTTC.

V usage is TRBV29-1 and J usage is TRBJ2-5; D unclear. Germline V CDR1 and CDR2: SQVTM, ANQGSEA. This CDR3 region has 11 residues. Trimming pared 7 bases from V and 5 bases from J, leaving 11 bases between. The CDR3 reads CSGRVWETQYF. As DNA, the CDR3 is TGCAGCGGTCGGGTCTGGGAGACCCAGTACTTC. Full variable domain (outside the CDR3, taken from reference TRBV29-1 and TRBJ2-5): SAVISQKPSRDICQRGTSLTIQCQVDSQVTMMFWYRQQPGQSLTLIATANQGSEATYESGFVIDKFPISRPNLTFSTLTVSNMSPEDSSIYLCSGRVWETQYFGPGTRLLVL.